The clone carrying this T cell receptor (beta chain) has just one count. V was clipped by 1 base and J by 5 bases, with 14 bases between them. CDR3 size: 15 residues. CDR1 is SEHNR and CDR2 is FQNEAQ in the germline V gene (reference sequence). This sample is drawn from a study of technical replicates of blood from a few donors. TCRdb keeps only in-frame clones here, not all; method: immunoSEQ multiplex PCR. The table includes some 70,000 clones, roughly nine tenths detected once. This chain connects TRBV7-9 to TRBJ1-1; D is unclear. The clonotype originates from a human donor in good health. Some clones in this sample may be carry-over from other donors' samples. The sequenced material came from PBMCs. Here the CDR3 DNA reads TGTGCCAGCAGCTTAGGCCGGCAAGGGAGGACTGAAGCTTTCTTT. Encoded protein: CASSLGRQGRTEAFF. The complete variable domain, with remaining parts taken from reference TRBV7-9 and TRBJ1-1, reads DTGVSQNPRHKITKRGQNVTFRCDPISEHNRLYWYRQTLGQGPEFLTYFQNEAQLEKSRLLSDRFSAERPKGSFSTLEIQRTEQGDSAMYLCASSLGRQGRTEAFFGQGTRLTVV.